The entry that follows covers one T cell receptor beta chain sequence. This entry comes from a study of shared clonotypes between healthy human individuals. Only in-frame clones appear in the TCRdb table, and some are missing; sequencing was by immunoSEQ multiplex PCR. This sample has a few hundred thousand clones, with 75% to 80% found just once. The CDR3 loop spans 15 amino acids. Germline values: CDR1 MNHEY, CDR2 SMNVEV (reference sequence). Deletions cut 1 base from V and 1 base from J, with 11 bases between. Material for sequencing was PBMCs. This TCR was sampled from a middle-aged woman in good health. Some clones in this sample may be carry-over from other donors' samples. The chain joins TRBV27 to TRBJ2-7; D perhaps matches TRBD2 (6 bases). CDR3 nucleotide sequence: TGTGCCAGCAGTTTATTCGGGGACTCATCCTACGAGCAGTACTTC. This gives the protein CASSLFGDSSYEQYF.